This T cell receptor (beta chain) appears in the sequencing data of a study of cytomegalovirus exposure and HLA in healthy donors. Study findings and constraints: It was about 180 TCR beta chains that were listed as cytomegalovirus-associated.

In its sample, this clone was seen once. Its antigen is undetermined. The V segment lost 6 bases and the J segment 1 base; nucleotides outside the gene matches: 10. CDR1 SNHLY and CDR2 FYNNEI come from the germline V gene. The CDR3 is made up of 16 amino acids. Method: immunoSEQ multiplex PCR; TCRdb's copy keeps in-frame clones and lacks some. The sample contains some 130,000 clones, roughly four fifths of which appear only once. V usage is TRBV2 and J usage is TRBJ2-3, with 7 bases lining up with TRBD1. This TCR was sampled from a woman younger than 45 in good health and CMV-seronegative. Sample: PBMCs. DNA of the CDR3: TGTGCCAGCAGCCCCGAGACAGGGTATGGCACAGATACGCAGTATTTT. It specifies CASSPETGYGTDTQYF.